These 27 T cell receptor beta chains were sequenced from one sample in a study of TIL therapy for anti-PD-1-resistant metastatic lung cancer. This was the immunoSEQ v3 assay. The method was immunoSEQ multiplex PCR; TCRdb's version includes in-frame clones alone and lacks a portion of them. The sample has around 55,000 clones; roughly four fifths are singletons. Time point reported: pre-treatment sample, taken before nivolumab and TIL therapy. Specimen: blood, collected at baseline. The receptors come from a person between 25 and 79 years old with non-small cell lung cancer.

The gene calls are TRBV5-5 and TRBJ2-7; D gene ambiguous. Trimming pared 4 bases from V and 3 bases from J, leaving 17 bases between. The germline gives CDR1 SGHKS, CDR2 YYEKEE (reference sequence). The CDR3 sequence is 15 residues long. The CDR3 sequence is CASSHEGTDFYEQYF. CDR3 nucleotide sequence: TGTGCCAGCAGCCATGAAGGTACAGATTTCTACGAGCAGTACTTC.

J is TRBJ2-3 and V is TRBV4-3; TRBD2 is a possible D gene (6 bases). The CDR3 totals 18 residues. V shed 2 bases and J shed 9 bases, with 27 bases lying between them. The germline gives CDR1 LGHNA, CDR2 YSLEER. The CDR3 loop reads CASSQNGNVGGPGGTQYF. In DNA, the CDR3 is TGCGCCAGCAGCCAAAATGGAAATGTGGGAGGCCCTGGTGGAACGCAGTATTTT.

The chain has TRBV5-3 and TRBJ1-4, with 7 bases identical to TRBD1. TRBV5-3 is recorded as an ORF, its role being uncertain. V shed 2 bases, J shed 6 bases, and the junction held 7 bases outside the gene matches. This CDR3 is 15 amino acids long. The CDR3 sequence: CARSFVEGGYEKLFF. The CDR3 DNA is TGTGCCAGAAGCTTTGTGGAAGGGGGCTATGAAAAACTGTTTTTT.

The chain employs TRBV10-3 and TRBJ1-5, with TRBD1 as a possible D gene (5 bases). In germline, CDR1 is ENHRY, CDR2 SYGVKD. V gave up 2 bases and J gave up 7 bases, with 15 bases separating them. The CDR3 is 15 residues long. The CDR3 nucleotides read TGTGCCATCAGTGAGAATGGACGGGGCGGGCAGCCCCAGCATTTT. It is translated as CAISENGRGGQPQHF.

This chain uses TRBV18 with TRBJ2-2, with D tentatively TRBD2 (5 bases). The germline gives CDR1 KGHSH, CDR2 LQKENI. V was clipped by 6 bases and J by 5 bases, with 13 bases between them. The CDR3 spans 14 residues. CDR3 DNA sequence: TGTGCCAGCTCGAGGGCTAGCAGGACCGGGGAGCTGTTTTTT. It codes for CASSRASRTGELFF.

The CDR3 coding sequence is TGTGCCAGCAGCTTAGGACTAGCGGGAAGCACAGATACGCAGTATTTT. It encodes CASSLGLAGSTDTQYF. The rearrangement joins TRBV7-2 to TRBJ2-3, with 11 bases aligning to TRBD2. CDR1 and CDR2 from the germline V gene are SGHTA and FQGNSA. The V and J ends lost 1 base and 0 bases, in that order; junction bases with no gene match: 0. The CDR3 extends over 16 amino acids.

The rearrangement links TRBV4-1 to TRBJ2-3; 9 bases fit TRBD2. The CDR3 loop spans 15 amino acids. Germline V gives CDR1 MGHRA, CDR2 YSYEKL. The J segment lost 5 bases and the V segment lost 4 bases, leaving 7 bases of the junction unmatched. The CDR3 reads CASSRVAGAGDTQYF. In DNA form, the CDR3 reads TGCGCCAGCAGCCGGGTAGCGGGGGCAGGAGATACGCAGTATTTT.

In this sample, this clone turned up once. The V gene is TRBV7-2, the J gene TRBJ1-5, with TRBD1 matching over 10 bases. With V trimmed by 6 bases and J by 1 base, 0 bases remained unmatched. This CDR3 has 14 residues. CDR1 SGHTA and CDR2 FQGNSA come from the germline V gene. CDR3 region: CASRGQGSNQPQHF. Written as DNA, the CDR3 is TGTGCCAGCAGGGGACAGGGGAGCAATCAGCCCCAGCATTTT.

This chain uses TRBV4-3 with TRBJ1-3; 7 bases fit TRBD1. Per the germline V gene, CDR1 is LGHNA and CDR2 is YSLEER. The CDR3 extends over 16 amino acids. J was trimmed by 0 bases and V by 1 base; bases with no gene match: 3. The CDR3 nucleotides read TGCGCCAGCAGCCAAGGACAGGGTTTCTCTGGAAACACCATATATTTT. Its protein product is CASSQGQGFSGNTIYF.

The V and J genes are TRBV19 and TRBJ2-4; D possibly corresponds to TRBD1 (6 bases). Trimming removed 5 bases at V and 2 bases at J, with 19 bases between. CDR3 length: 17 residues. CDR1 LNHDA and CDR2 SQIVND come from the germline V gene (reference sequence). CDR3 amino acids: CASSDFRGLNTKNIQYF. The DNA of the CDR3 is TGTGCCAGTAGTGATTTCAGGGGCCTAAATACCAAAAACATTCAGTACTTC.

The V and J genes are TRBV29-1 and TRBJ2-1, with D possibly called TRBD1 or TRBD2 (6 bases each). Trimming left V 3 bases short and J 3 bases short, with 15 bases between. This CDR3 has 15 amino acids. Germline V gives CDR1 SQVTM, CDR2 ANQGSEA. The CDR3 DNA follows: TGCAGCGTTGATCGGGGGCGAAACGTCTACAATGAGCAGTTCTTC. Encoded protein: CSVDRGRNVYNEQFF.

The genes are TRBV30 and TRBJ2-1; TRBD2 aligns across 11 bases. Trimming at V came to 4 bases and at J to 5 bases, leaving 7 bases not matched to a gene. Germline lookup yields CDR1 GTSNPN and CDR2 SVGIG (reference sequence). The CDR3 is 15 residues long. CDR3 nucleotide sequence: TGTGCCTGGAAGGTAGGACTAGCGGGTCACAATGAGCAGTTCTTC. The encoded protein is CAWKVGLAGHNEQFF.

CDR3 in amino acids: CASEGLNEKLFF. The CDR3 nucleotides read TGTGCAAGTGAGGGCCTTAATGAAAAACTGTTTTTT. This sequence joins TRBV12-2 and TRBJ1-4. TRBV12-2 counts as a pseudogene. The CDR3 is made up of 12 amino acids.

The chain combines TRBV7-9 with TRBJ2-3, with TRBD2 matching over 13 bases. Germline CDR1 and CDR2: SEHNR and FQNEAQ (reference sequence). J lost 1 base, V lost 5 bases, and 3 bases had no gene match. This CDR3 is 16 amino acids long. In DNA form, the CDR3 reads TGTGCCAGCAGCACACTAGCGGGGGGGGGCACAGATACGCAGTATTTT. Translated: CASSTLAGGGTDTQYF.

The rearrangement uses TRBV5-4 and TRBJ1-6, with 7 nucleotides matching TRBD1. V dropped 2 bases and J dropped 6; count of bases not matched to a gene: 5. Per the germline V gene, CDR1 is SGHNT and CDR2 is YYREEE (reference sequence). The CDR3 sequence is 15 residues long. CDR3 amino acids: CASSFPGQPNSPLHF. The CDR3 DNA reads TGTGCCAGCAGCTTTCCGGGACAGCCTAATTCACCCCTCCACTTT.

The V call is TRBV25-1, the J call TRBJ2-3; no definite D call. CDR1 and CDR2 from the germline V gene are MGHDK and SYGVNS. The CDR3 extends over 15 amino acids. V lost 4 bases to trimming and J lost 0 bases, with 11 bases between them. CDR3 amino acids: CASSVWESSTDTQYF. DNA of the CDR3: TGTGCCAGCAGTGTCTGGGAATCTAGCACAGATACGCAGTATTTT.

Within the sample, this clone is large. This chain connects TRBV6-5 to TRBJ1-2, with D possibly being TRBD1 (5 bases). Trimming took off 6 bases at V and 4 bases at J, with 18 bases between the two ends. The CDR3 sequence is 15 residues long. Germline V gene lookup returns CDR1 MNHEY and CDR2 SVGAGI. CDR3 sequence: CASRNRDGVSYGYTF. The CDR3 nucleotides read TGTGCCAGCAGGAACCGGGACGGAGTATCCTATGGCTACACCTTC.

The V gene is TRBV5-1, the J gene TRBJ2-7, with 9 bases fitting TRBD1. Germline V gene lookup returns CDR1 SGHRS and CDR2 YFSETQ. The V and J ends lost 1 base and 5 bases, in that order; junction bases with no gene match: 4. The CDR3 totals 14 residues. CDR3 loop: CASSLWTGDNEQYF. In DNA, the CDR3 is TGCGCCAGCAGCTTGTGGACAGGGGATAACGAGCAGTACTTC.

This clone was found a few times. This chain uses TRBV5-1 with TRBJ2-2, with D perhaps matching TRBD1 (5 bases). The V end lost 4 bases, the J end lost 5 bases, and 12 bases lay between the germline ends. Per the germline V gene, CDR1 is SGHRS and CDR2 is YFSETQ. CDR3 length equals 14 residues. The CDR3 DNA sequence: TGCGCCAGCAGCGGCGCCCAGGGAACCGGGGAGCTGTTTTTT. This encodes CASSGAQGTGELFF.

The rearrangement links TRBV7-6 to TRBJ2-1; 10 bases map to TRBD2. V dropped 2 bases and J dropped 6; count of bases not matched to a gene: 7. CDR1 is SGHVS and CDR2 is FNYEAQ in the germline V gene. The CDR3 runs 16 residues. In DNA form, the CDR3 reads TGTGCCAGCAGCTTACCTAGCGGGAGACCCCCCAATGAGCAGTTCTTC. Translating gives CASSLPSGRPPNEQFF.

This chain connects TRBV7-9 to TRBJ2-5; a weak D match, TRBD2 (6 bases). Trimming stripped 4 bases from V and 6 bases from J, with 12 bases between. There are 13 residues in the CDR3. The germline CDR1 and CDR2 sequences are SEHNR and FQNEAQ (reference sequence). CDR3 coding DNA: TGTGCCAGCAGCTCCTGGGACTTGCAGACCCAGTACTTC. Translating gives CASSSWDLQTQYF.

This clone turned up a few times. The chain couples TRBV6-2 or TRBV6-3 to TRBJ1-5; TRBD1 matches 10 bases. Germline lookup yields CDR1 MNHEY and CDR2 SVGEGT. V lost 4 bases, J lost 4 bases, and 13 bases stayed unmatched. The CDR3 covers 18 residues. In nucleotides, the CDR3 is TGTGCCAGCAGTTCCGGGACAGGGGCCGTTCTCCGAAATCAGCCCCAGCATTTT. Protein: CASSSGTGAVLRNQPQHF.

The V and J genes are TRBV18 and TRBJ2-7, with a possible D match to TRBD1 (6 bases). Trimming left V 3 bases short and J 0 bases short, with 12 bases between. Per germline, CDR1 KGHSH and CDR2 LQKENI. This CDR3 spans 15 amino acids. CDR3 protein: CASSPAAGVSYEQYF. The CDR3, as DNA: TGTGCCAGCTCACCCGCGGCAGGGGTCTCCTACGAGCAGTACTTC.

This clone was detected once. This chain uses TRBV25-1 with TRBJ2-5, with D possibly matching TRBD2 (5 bases). Per germline, CDR1 MGHDK and CDR2 SYGVNS. The ends were cut back, 8 bases at V and 2 bases at J, with 18 bases in the middle. This CDR3 region has 15 residues. CDR3 sequence: CASGGRSSLQETQYF. The CDR3 DNA is TGTGCCAGCGGCGGGCGTAGCAGCCTTCAAGAGACCCAGTACTTC.

CDR3 region: CASSLEYYRGNSPLHF. CDR3 in DNA: TGTGCCAGCAGCTTAGAGTATTACAGGGGAAATTCACCCCTCCACTTT. This chain joins TRBV7-2 and TRBJ1-6; TRBD1 agrees at 7 bases. CDR1 SGHTA and CDR2 FQGNSA come from the germline V gene. V shed 1 base and J 7 bases; nucleotides not matched to a gene: 7. This CDR3 contains 16 residues.

V and J are TRBV5-1 and TRBJ2-3; possibly TRBD1 or TRBD2 for D (5 bases each). CDR1 and CDR2 (germline): SGHRS, YFSETQ. Trimming removed 0 bases from V and 6 bases from J, with 8 bases in between. This CDR3 is 13 amino acids long. The CDR3 loop reads CASSLGGKDTQYF. In DNA, the CDR3 is TGCGCCAGCAGCTTGGGGGGGAAGGATACGCAGTATTTT.

This clone showed up just a few times. This sequence joins TRBV24-1 and TRBJ1-5; the D gene is possibly TRBD1 (6 bases). This CDR3 spans 12 amino acids. CDR1 KGHDR and CDR2 SFDVKD come from the germline V gene. The V and J ends lost 10 bases and 10 bases respectively, with 16 bases between them. The CDR3 here is CATSSDRSPQHF. Here the CDR3 DNA reads TGTGCCACGAGCTCCGACAGGTCACCCCAGCATTTT.